The TCR beta chain described here comes from a study of blood T cells in healthy people across ages. With each sample, at least 5 micrograms of total RNA were extracted. Overall study results and limits: Measured against age, TCR beta diversity per million T cells decreased in a roughly linear manner. Unsorted PBMCs prevented conclusive naive versus antigen-experienced comparison. Long-lived and aged donors differed, with more naive CD4+ cells and higher diversity in the long-lived.

Alongside a J-beta primer mix, a sample-barcoded 5' primer served in a second PCR lasting about 7 to 12 cycles. TCRdb processed the 5' RACE reads anew with MiXCR; each CDR3 protein has one entry. Seen here are hundreds of thousands of distinct CDR3 sequences, approximately 67% observed once, and the top ten hold 28%. Notes on this clonotype: What it binds is unknown.

Germline assignment: CDR1 MNHEY and CDR2 SVGEGT. Trimming took off 6 bases at V and 0 bases at J, with 9 bases between the two ends. The CDR3 is 15 residues long. Input material: blood. The sequence derives from a man aged 30 to 39 in good health. The chain couples TRBV6-2 or TRBV6-3 to TRBJ2-6, with D tentatively TRBD1 (5 bases). CDR3 nucleotides: TGTGCCAGCAGCCCTGGACACTCTGGGGCCAACGTCCTGACTTTC. It codes for CASSPGHSGANVLTF.